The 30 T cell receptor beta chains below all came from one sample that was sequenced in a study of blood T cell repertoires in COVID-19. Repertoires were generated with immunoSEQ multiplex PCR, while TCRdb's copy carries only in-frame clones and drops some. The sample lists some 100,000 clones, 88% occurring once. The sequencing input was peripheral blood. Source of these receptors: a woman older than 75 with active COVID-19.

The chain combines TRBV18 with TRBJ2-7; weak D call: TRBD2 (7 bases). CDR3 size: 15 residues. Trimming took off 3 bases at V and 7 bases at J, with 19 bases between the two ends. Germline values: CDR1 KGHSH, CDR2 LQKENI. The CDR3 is CASSPPSKGGLEQYF. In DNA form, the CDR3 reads TGTGCCAGCTCACCTCCTTCAAAGGGGGGGCTGGAGCAGTACTTC.

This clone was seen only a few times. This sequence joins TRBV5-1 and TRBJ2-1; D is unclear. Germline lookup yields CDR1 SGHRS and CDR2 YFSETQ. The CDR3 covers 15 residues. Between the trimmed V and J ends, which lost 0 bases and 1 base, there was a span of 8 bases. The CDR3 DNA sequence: TGCGCCAGCAGCTTGGGTGTCGGGTCCTACAATGAGCAGTTCTTC. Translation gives CASSLGVGSYNEQFF.

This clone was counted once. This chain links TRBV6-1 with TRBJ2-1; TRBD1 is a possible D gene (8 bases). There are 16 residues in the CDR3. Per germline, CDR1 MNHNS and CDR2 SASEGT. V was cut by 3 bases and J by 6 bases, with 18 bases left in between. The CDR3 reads CASSDRGQSGINEQFF. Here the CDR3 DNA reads TGTGCCAGCAGTGACAGGGGGCAAAGCGGGATCAATGAGCAGTTCTTC.

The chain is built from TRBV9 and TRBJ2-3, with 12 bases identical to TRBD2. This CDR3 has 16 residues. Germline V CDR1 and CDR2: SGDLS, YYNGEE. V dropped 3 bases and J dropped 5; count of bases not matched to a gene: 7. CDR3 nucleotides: TGTGCCAGCAGCGCAGCTCCGGGACTAGCGGGAGATACGCAGTATTTT. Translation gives CASSAAPGLAGDTQYF. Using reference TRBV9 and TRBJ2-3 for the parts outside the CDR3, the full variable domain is DSGVTQTPKHLITATGQRVTLRCSPRSGDLSVYWYQQSLDQGLQFLIQYYNGEERAKGNILERFSAQQFPDLHSELNLSSLELGDSALYFCASSAAPGLAGDTQYFGPGTRLTVL.

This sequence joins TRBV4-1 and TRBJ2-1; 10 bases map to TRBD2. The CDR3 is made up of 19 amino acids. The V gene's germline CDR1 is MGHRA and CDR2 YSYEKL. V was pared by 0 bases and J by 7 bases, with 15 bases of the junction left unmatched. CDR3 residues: CASSQDRGRASGSKNEQFF. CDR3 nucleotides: TGCGCCAGCAGCCAAGACAGGGGGCGGGCTAGCGGGAGCAAAAATGAGCAGTTCTTC.

Written as DNA, the CDR3 is TGTGCCAGCAGCACAGGGGGCGGCACAGATACGCAGTATTTT. Amino acid sequence: CASSTGGGTDTQYF. This chain uses TRBV6-5 with TRBJ2-3; 9 nucleotides match TRBD1. The CDR3 totals 14 residues. V lost 6 bases, J lost 1 base, and 2 bases stayed unmatched. Germline V gene lookup returns CDR1 MNHEY and CDR2 SVGAGI.

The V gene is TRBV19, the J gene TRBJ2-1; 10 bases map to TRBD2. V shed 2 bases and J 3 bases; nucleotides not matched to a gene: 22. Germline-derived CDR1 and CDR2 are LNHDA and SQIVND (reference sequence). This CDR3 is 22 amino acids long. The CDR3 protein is CASSIFSTGRASGSAYYNEQFF. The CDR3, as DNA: TGTGCCAGTAGTATATTCTCTACAGGGAGGGCTAGCGGGAGTGCTTACTACAATGAGCAGTTCTTC.

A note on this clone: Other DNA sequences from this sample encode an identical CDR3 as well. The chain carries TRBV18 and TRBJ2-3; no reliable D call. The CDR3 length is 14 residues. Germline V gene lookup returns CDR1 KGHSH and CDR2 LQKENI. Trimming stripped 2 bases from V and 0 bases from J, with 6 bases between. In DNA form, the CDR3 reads TGTGCCAGCTCACCAGGGCCAAGCACAGATACGCAGTATTTT. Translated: CASSPGPSTDTQYF.

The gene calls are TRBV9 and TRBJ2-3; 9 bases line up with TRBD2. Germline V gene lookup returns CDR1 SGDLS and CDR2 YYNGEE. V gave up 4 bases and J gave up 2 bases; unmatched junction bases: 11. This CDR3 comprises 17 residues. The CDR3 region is CASSPRGLAGFTDTQYF. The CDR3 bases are TGTGCCAGCAGCCCGAGGGGCCTAGCGGGGTTCACAGATACGCAGTATTTT.

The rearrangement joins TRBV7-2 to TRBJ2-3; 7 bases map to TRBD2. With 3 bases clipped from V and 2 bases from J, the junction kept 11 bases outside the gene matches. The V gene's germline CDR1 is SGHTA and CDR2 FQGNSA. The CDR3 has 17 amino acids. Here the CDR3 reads CASSLPGLAGVTDTQYF. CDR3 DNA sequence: TGTGCCAGCAGCTTGCCTGGACTGGCGGGGGTCACAGATACGCAGTATTTT.

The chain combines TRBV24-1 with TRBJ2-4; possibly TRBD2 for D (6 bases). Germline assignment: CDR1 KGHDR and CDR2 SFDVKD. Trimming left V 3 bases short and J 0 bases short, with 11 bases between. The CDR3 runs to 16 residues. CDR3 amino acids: CATSDGTPLAKNIQYF. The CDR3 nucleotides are TGTGCCACCAGTGATGGGACTCCTCTAGCCAAAAACATTCAGTACTTC.

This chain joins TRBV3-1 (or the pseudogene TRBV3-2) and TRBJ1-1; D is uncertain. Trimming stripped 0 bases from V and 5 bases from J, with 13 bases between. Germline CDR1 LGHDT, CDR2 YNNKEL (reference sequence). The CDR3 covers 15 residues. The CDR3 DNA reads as TGTGCCAGCAGCCAAGACGGGTCGGGGTGGACTGAAGCTTTCTTT. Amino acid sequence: CASSQDGSGWTEAFF.

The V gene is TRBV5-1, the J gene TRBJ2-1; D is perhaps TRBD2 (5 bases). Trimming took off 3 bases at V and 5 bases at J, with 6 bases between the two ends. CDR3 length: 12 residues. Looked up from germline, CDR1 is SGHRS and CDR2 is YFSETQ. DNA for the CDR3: TGCGCCAGCAGCTGGACTGACAATGAGCAGTTCTTC. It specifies CASSWTDNEQFF.

The CDR3 nucleotides read TGTGCCAGCAGCCCTACCGGGGGGGCCCAAGAGACCCAGTACTTC. This encodes CASSPTGGAQETQYF. The chain employs TRBV7-9 and TRBJ2-5, with 8 bases fitting TRBD2. The ends lost 5 bases at V and 1 base at J; junction bases unmatched: 6. Germline V gene lookup returns CDR1 SEHNR and CDR2 FQNEAQ (reference sequence). The CDR3 consists of 15 residues.

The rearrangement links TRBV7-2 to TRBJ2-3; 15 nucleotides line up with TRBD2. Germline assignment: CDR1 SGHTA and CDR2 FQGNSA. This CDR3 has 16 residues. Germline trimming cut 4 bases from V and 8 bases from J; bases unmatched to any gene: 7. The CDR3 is CASSSGLAGGSGTQYF. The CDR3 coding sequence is TGTGCCAGCAGCTCCGGACTAGCGGGAGGGTCTGGTACGCAGTATTTT.

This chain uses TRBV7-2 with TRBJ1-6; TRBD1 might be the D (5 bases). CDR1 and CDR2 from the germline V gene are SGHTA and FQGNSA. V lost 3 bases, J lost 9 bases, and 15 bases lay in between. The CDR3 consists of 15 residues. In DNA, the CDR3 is TGTGCCAGCAGCTTCCAGCGGGGCTCTCTTTCACCCCTCCACTTT. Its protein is CASSFQRGSLSPLHF.

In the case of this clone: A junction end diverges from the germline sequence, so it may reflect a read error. This chain's CDR3 is CASSLYSNTEAFF. The CDR3 nucleotides are TGTGCTAGCAGCTTATATTCGAACACTGAAGCTTTCTTT. This chain joins TRBV7-7 and TRBJ1-1; D gene unclear. This CDR3 has 13 amino acids. Germline V gives CDR1 SSHAT, CDR2 FNYEAQ (reference sequence).

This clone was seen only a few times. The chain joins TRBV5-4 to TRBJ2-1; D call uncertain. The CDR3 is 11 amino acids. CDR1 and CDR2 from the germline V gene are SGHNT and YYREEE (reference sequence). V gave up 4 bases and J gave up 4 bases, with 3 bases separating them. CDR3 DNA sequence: TGTGCCAGCAGCGCGTACAATGAGCAGTTCTTC. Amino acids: CASSAYNEQFF.

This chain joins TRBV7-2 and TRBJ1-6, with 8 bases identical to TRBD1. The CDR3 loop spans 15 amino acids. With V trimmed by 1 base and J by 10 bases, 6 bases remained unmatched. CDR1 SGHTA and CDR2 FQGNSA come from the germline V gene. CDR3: CASSLDQGAESPLHF. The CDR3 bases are TGTGCCAGCAGCTTAGATCAGGGGGCGGAATCACCCCTCCACTTT.

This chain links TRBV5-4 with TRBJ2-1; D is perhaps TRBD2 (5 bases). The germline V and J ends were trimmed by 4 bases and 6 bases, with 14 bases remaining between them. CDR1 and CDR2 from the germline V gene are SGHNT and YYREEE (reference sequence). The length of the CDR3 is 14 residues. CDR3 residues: CASSPDGVRNEQFF. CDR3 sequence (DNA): TGTGCCAGCAGCCCCGACGGGGTTCGCAATGAGCAGTTCTTC.

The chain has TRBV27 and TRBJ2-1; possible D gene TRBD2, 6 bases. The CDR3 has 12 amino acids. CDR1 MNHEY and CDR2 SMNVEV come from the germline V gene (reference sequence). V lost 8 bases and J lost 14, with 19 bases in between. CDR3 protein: CASRTLTRKEFF. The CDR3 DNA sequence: TGTGCCAGCCGAACTCTGACTAGGAAGGAGTTCTTC.

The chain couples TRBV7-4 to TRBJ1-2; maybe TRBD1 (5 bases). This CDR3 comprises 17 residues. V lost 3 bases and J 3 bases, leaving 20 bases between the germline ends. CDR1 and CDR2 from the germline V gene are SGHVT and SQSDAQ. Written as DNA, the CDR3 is TGTGCCAGCAGCTTTTACGGGACGGGACTTCGGGACTATGGCTACACCTTC. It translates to CASSFYGTGLRDYGYTF.

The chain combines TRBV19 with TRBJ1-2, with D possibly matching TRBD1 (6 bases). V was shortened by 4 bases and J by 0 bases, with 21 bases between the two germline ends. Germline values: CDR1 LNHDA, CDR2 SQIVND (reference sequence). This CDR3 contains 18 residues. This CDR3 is CASSTGQKPLDSNYGYTF. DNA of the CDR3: TGTGCCAGTAGTACCGGACAGAAACCGTTGGATTCTAACTATGGCTACACCTTC.

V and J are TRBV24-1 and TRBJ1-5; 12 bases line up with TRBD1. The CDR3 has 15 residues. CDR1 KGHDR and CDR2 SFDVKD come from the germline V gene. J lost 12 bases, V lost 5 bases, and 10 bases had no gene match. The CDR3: CATSAGTGGESSQHF. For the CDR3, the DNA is TGTGCCACCAGTGCCGGGACAGGGGGCGAATCGAGCCAGCATTTT.

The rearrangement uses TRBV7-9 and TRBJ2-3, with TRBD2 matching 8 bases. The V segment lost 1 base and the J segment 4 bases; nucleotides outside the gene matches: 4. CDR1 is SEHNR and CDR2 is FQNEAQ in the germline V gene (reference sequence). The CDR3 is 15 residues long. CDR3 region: CASSLGGLVADTQYF. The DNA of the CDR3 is TGTGCCAGCAGCTTAGGGGGACTAGTAGCAGATACGCAGTATTTT.

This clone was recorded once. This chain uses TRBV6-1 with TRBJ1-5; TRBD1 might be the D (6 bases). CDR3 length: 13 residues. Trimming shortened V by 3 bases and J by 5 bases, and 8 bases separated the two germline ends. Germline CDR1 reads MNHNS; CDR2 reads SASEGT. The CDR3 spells CASSDNRDQPQHF. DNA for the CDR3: TGTGCCAGCAGTGATAACAGGGATCAGCCCCAGCATTTT.

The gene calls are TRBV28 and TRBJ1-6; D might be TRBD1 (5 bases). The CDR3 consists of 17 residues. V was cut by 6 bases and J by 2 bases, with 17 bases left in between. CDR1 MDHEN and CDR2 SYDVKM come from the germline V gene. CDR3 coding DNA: TGTGCCAGCAGCGAGAAACAGGTCTTCCCCTATAATTCACCCCTCCACTTT. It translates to CASSEKQVFPYNSPLHF.

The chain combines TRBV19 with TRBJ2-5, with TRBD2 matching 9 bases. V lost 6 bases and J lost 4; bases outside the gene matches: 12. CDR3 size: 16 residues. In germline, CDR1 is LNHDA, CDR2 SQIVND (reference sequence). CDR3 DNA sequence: TGTGCCAGTAGAGGGAGTAGCGGGAGATCTGCAGAGACCCAGTACTTC. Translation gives CASRGSSGRSAETQYF.

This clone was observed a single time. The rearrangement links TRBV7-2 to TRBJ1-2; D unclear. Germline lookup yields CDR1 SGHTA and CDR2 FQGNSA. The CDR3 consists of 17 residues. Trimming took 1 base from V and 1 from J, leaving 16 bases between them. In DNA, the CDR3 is TGTGCCAGCAGCTTAGATACGGGGATTGGTCTTAACTATGGCTACACCTTC. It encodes CASSLDTGIGLNYGYTF.

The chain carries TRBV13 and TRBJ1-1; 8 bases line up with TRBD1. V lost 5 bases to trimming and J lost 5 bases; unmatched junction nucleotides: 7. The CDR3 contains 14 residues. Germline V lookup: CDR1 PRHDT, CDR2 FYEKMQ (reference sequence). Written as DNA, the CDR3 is TGTGCCAGCAGCCTTAGGACAGGGAGGACTGAAGCTTTCTTT. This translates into CASSLRTGRTEAFF.